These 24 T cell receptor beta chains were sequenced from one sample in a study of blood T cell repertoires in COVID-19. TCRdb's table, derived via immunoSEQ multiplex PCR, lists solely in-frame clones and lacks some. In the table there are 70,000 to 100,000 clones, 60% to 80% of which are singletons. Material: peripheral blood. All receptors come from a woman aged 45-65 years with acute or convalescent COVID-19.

In DNA form, the CDR3 reads TGTGCCAGCAGTTTTGTGTTGGAGTATGGCTACACCTTC. This translates into CASSFVLEYGYTF. The J gene is TRBJ1-2, the V gene TRBV6-2 or TRBV6-3, with D unclear. Between the trimmed V and J ends, which lost 4 bases and 5 bases, there was a span of 11 bases. This CDR3 has 13 residues. The germline V gene has CDR1 MNHEY and CDR2 SVGEGT.

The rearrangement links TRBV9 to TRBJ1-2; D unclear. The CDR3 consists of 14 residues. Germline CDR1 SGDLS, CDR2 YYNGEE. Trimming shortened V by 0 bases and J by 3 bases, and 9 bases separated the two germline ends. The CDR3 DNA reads TGTGCCAGCAGCGTAGGGGAGGACCACTATGGCTACACCTTC. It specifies CASSVGEDHYGYTF.

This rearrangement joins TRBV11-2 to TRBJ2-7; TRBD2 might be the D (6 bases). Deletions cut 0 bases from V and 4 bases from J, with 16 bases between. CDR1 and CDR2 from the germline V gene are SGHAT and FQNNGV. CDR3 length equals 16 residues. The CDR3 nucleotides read TGTGCCAGCAGCTTAGATCATGGAGGGAAGCGATACGAGCAGTACTTC. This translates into CASSLDHGGKRYEQYF.

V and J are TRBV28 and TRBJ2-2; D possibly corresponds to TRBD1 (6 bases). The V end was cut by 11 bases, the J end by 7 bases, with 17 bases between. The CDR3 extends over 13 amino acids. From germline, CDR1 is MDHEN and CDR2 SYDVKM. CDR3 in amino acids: CAAQGNRGGELFF. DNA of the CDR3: TGTGCCGCCCAGGGGAATCGCGGCGGGGAGCTGTTTTTT.

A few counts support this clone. The CDR3 bases are TGTGCCAGCAGTTACTCGAGGCCAGGGGGCGAGCAGTACTTC. Translation gives CASSYSRPGGEQYF. V and J are TRBV6-2 or TRBV6-3 and TRBJ2-7; TRBD1 aligns across 7 bases. J gave up 6 bases and V 0 bases, and 5 bases lay outside the gene matches. The CDR3 contains 14 residues. The germline V gene has CDR1 MNHEY and CDR2 SVGEGT.

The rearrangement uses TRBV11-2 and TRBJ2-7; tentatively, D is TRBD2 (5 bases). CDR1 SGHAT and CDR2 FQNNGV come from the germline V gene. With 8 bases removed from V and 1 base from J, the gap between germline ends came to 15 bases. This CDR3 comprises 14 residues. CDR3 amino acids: CASLRTDGSYEQYF. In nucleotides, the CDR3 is TGTGCCAGCTTAAGGACTGACGGGTCCTACGAGCAGTACTTC.

CDR3 sequence reads: CASTQRRGSGYTF. DNA of the CDR3: TGTGCCAGCACCCAACGGCGGGGTTCTGGCTACACCTTC. The chain employs TRBV6-5 and TRBJ1-2; no firm D call. From germline, CDR1 is MNHEY and CDR2 SVGAGI. This CDR3 is 13 amino acids long. The V end lost 7 bases, the J end lost 7 bases, and 16 bases lay between the germline ends.

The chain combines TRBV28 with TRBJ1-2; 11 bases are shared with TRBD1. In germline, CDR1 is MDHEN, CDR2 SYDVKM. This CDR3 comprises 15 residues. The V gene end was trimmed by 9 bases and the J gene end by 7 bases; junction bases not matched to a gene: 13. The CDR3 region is CASIPSGQGGGGYTF. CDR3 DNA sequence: TGTGCCAGTATTCCATCGGGACAGGGGGGTGGTGGCTACACCTTC.

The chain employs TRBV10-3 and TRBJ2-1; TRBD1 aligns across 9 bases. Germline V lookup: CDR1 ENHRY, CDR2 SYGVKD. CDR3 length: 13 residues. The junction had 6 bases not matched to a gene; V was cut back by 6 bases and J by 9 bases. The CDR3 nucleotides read TGTGCCATCAGCGAACAGGGGGCAGGTGAGCAGTTCTTC. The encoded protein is CAISEQGAGEQFF.

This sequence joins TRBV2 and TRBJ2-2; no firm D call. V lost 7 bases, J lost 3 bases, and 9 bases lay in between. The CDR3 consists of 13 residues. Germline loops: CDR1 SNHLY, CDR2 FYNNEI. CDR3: CASKWQYTGELFF. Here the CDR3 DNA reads TGTGCCAGCAAGTGGCAGTACACCGGGGAGCTGTTTTTT.

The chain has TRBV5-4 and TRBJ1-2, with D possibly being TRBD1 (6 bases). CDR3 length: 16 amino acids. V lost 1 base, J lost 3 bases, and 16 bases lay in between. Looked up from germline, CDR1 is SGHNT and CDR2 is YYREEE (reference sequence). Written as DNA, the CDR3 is TGTGCCAGCAGCTTGTTAGGGGGGGGCAGGGACTATGGCTACACCTTC. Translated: CASSLLGGGRDYGYTF.

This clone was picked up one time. CDR3 protein: CASSRRGSSYNEQFF. CDR3 in DNA: TGTGCCAGTAGTAGGCGGGGCAGCTCCTACAATGAGCAGTTCTTC. The gene calls are TRBV19 and TRBJ2-1, with a weak D call TRBD2 (6 bases). Trimming cost V 4 bases and J 0 bases, with 10 bases left between them. The CDR3 length is 15 residues. Germline loops: CDR1 LNHDA, CDR2 SQIVND (reference sequence).

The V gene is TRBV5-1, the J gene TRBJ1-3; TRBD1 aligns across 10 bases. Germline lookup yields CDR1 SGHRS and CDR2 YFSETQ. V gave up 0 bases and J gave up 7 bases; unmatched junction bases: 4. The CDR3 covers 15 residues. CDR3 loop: CASSLAGGQGNTIYF. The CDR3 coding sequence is TGCGCCAGCAGCTTGGCCGGGGGACAGGGGAACACCATATATTTT. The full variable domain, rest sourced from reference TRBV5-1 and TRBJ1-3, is KAGVTQTPRYLIKTRGQQVTLSCSPISGHRSVSWYQQTPGQGLQFLFEYFSETQRNKGNFPGRFSGRQFSNSRSEMNVSTLELGDSALYLCASSLAGGQGNTIYFGEGSWLTVV.

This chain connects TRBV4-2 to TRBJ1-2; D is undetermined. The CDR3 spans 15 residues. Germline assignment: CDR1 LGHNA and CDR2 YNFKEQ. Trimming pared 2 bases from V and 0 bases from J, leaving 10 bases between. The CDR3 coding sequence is TGTGCCAGCAGCCAAAGAGTGTTTTCTAACTATGGCTACACCTTC. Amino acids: CASSQRVFSNYGYTF.

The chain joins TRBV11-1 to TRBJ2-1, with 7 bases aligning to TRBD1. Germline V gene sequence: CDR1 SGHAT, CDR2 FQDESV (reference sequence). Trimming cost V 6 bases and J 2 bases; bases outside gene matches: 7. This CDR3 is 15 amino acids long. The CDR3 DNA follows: TGTGCCAGCAGTCCGGACAGGACCCCCTACAATGAGCAGTTCTTC. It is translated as CASSPDRTPYNEQFF.

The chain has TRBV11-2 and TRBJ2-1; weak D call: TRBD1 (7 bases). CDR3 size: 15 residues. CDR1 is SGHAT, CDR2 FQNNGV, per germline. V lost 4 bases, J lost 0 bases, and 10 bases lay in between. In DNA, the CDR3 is TGTGCCAGCAGCTACAGGGGACTCTCCTACAATGAGCAGTTCTTC. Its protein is CASSYRGLSYNEQFF.

In DNA, the CDR3 is TGCGCCAGCAGCCCCCTTAGAAACAGGGTAGGCACTGAAGCTTTCTTT. Its translation: CASSPLRNRVGTEAFF. The rearrangement joins TRBV5-1 to TRBJ1-1; D is perhaps TRBD1 (6 bases). Germline V gene lookup returns CDR1 SGHRS and CDR2 YFSETQ. The V and J ends lost 4 bases and 4 bases respectively, with 20 bases between them. This CDR3 is built from 16 residues. The full variable domain, completed using reference TRBV5-1 and TRBJ1-1, is KAGVTQTPRYLIKTRGQQVTLSCSPISGHRSVSWYQQTPGQGLQFLFEYFSETQRNKGNFPGRFSGRQFSNSRSEMNVSTLELGDSALYLCASSPLRNRVGTEAFFGQGTRLTVV.

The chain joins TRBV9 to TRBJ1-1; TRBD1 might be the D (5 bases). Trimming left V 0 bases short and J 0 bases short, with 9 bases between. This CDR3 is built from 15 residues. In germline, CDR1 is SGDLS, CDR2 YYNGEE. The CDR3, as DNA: TGTGCCAGCAGCGTAGCGCAGGGATTGAACACTGAAGCTTTCTTT. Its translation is CASSVAQGLNTEAFF. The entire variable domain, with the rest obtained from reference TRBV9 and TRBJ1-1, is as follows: DSGVTQTPKHLITATGQRVTLRCSPRSGDLSVYWYQQSLDQGLQFLIQYYNGEERAKGNILERFSAQQFPDLHSELNLSSLELGDSALYFCASSVAQGLNTEAFFGQGTRLTVV.

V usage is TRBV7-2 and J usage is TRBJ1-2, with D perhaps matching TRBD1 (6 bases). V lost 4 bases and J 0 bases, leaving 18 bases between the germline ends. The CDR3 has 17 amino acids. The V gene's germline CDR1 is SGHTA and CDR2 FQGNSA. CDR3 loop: CASSSGTRGFSNYGYTF. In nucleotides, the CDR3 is TGTGCCAGCAGCTCAGGGACAAGGGGTTTTTCTAACTATGGCTACACCTTC.

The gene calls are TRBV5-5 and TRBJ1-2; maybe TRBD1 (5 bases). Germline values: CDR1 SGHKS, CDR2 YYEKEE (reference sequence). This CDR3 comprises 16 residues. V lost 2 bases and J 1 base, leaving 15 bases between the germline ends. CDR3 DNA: TGTGCCAGCAGCTTAGGACAAGCCACTTATAACTATGGCTACACCTTC. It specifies CASSLGQATYNYGYTF.

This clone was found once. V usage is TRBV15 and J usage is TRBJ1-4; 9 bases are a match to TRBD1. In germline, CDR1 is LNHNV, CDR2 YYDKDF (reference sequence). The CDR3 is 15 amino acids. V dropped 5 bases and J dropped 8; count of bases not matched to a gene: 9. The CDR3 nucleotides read TGTGCCACCAGCGGACCGGGACAGGGATTCGAAAAACTGTTTTTT. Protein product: CATSGPGQGFEKLFF.

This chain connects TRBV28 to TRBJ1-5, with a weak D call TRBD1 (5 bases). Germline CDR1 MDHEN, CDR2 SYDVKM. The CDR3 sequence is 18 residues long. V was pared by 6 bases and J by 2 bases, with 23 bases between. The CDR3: CASSERTGLGGGNQPQHF. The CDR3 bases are TGTGCCAGCAGCGAGAGGACGGGGCTTGGGGGGGGCAATCAGCCCCAGCATTTT.

The CDR3 bases are TGTGCCAGCAGTTTATTCAGAGGTAGCAATCAGCCCCAGCATTTT. Amino acid sequence: CASSLFRGSNQPQHF. The chain links TRBV28 to TRBJ1-5, with unresolved D. Trimming stripped 1 base from V and 0 bases from J, with 7 bases between. In germline, CDR1 is MDHEN, CDR2 SYDVKM. This CDR3 has 15 residues.

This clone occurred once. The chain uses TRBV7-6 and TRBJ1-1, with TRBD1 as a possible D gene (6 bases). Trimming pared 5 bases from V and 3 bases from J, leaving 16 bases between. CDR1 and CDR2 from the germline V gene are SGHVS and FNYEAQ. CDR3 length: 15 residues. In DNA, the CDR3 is TGTGCCAGCAGCATACAACAGGGTCTGGACACTGAAGCTTTCTTT. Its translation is CASSIQQGLDTEAFF.